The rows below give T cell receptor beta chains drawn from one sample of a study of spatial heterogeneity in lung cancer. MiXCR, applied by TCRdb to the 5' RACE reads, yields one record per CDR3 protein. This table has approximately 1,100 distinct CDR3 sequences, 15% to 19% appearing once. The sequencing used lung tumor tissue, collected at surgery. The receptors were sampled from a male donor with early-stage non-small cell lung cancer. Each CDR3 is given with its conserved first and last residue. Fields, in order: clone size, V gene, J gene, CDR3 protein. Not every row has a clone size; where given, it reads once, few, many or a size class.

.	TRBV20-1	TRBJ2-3	CSARYPTGPQRGADTQYF
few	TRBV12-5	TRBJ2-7	CASGLDGNSYEQYF
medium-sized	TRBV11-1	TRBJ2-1	CASSQSGQAYNEQFF
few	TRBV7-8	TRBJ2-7	CASSEGPGYEQYF
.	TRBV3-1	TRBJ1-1	CASSRPDPHTEAFF
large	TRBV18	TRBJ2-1	CASFPGQGTNNEQFF
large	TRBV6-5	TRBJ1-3	CASSSGTPGNTIYF
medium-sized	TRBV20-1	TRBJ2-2	CSAREPGTGNTGELFF
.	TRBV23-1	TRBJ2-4	CVSSLGLPAKNIQYF
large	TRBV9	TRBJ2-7	CASSVGDRNLYEQYF
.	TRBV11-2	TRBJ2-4	CASSSLRGAKNIQYF
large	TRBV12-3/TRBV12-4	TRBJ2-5	CASSLNAGKTGSSRKETQYF
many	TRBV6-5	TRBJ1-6	CASSQGVHSPLHF
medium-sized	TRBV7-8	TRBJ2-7	CASGSSYEQYF
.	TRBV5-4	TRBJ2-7	CASSLSSDSPPYEQYF
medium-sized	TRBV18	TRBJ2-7	CASSRARDYEQYF
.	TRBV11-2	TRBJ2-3	CASSSGLAGERVDTQYF
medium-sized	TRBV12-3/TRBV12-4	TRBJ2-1	CASTARVSGTGIGNEQFF
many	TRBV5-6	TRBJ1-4	CASTLRTDGEKLFF
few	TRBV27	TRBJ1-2	CASSLLDGYGYTF
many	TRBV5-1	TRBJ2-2	CASNPTSARETGELFF
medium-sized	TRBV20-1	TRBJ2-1	CSATGTSAYNEQFF
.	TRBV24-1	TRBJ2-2	CAAHSGNTGELFF
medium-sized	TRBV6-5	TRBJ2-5	CASSSRTLLGETQYF